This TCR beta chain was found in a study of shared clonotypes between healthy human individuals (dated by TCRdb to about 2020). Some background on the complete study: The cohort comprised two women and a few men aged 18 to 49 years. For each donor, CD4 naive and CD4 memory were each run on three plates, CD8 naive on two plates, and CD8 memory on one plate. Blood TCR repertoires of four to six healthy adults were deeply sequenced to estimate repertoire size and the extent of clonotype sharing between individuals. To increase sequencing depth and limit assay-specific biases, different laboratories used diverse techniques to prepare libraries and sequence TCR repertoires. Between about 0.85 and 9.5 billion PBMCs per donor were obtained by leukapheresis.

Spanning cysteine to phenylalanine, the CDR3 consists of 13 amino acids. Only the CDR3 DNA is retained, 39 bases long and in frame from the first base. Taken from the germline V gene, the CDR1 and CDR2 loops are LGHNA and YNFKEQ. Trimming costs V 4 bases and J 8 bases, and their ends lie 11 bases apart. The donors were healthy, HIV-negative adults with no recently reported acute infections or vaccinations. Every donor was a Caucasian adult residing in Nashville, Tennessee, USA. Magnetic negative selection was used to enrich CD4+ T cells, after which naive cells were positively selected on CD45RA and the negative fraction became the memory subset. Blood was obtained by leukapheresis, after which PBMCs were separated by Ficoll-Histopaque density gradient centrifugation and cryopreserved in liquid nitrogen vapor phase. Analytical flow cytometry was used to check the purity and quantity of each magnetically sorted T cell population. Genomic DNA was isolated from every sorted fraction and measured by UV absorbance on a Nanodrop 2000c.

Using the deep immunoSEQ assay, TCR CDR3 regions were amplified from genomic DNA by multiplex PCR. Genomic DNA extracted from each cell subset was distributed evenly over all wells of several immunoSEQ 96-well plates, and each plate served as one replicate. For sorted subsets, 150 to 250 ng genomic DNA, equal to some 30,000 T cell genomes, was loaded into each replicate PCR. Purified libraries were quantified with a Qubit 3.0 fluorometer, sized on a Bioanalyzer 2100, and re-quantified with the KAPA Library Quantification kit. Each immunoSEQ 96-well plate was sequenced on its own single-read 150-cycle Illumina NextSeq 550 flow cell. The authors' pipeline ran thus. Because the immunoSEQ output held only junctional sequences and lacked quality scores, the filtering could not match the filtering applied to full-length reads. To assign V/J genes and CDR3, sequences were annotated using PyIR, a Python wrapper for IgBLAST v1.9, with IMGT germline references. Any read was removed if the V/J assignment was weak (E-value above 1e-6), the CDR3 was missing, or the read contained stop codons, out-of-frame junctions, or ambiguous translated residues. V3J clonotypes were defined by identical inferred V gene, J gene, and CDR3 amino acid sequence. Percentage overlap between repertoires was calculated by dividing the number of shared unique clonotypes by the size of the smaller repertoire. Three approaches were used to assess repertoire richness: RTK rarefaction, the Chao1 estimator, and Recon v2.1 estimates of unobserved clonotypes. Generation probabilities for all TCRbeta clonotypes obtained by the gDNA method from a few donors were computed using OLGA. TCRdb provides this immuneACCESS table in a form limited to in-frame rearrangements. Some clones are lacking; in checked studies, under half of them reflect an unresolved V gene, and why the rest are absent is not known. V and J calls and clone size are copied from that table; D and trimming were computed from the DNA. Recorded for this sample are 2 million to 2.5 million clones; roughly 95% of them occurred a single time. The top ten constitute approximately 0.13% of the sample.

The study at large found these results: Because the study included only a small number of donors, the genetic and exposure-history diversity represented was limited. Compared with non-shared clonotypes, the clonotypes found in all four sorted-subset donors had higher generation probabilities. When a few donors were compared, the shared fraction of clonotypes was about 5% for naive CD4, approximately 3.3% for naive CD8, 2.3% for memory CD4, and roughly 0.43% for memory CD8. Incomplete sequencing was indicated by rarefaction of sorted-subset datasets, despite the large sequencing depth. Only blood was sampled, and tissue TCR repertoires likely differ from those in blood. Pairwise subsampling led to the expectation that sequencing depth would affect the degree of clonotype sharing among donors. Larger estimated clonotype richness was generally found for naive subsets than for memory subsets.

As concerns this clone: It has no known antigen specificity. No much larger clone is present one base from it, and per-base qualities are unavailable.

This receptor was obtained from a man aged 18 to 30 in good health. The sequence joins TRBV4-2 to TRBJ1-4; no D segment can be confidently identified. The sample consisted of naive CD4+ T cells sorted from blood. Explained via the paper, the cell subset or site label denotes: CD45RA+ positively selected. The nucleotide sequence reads TGTGCCAGCAGCCCCCGGGTGGGCGAAAAACTGTTTTTT. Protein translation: CASSPRVGEKLFF.